This TCR beta chain stems from a study of neurological immune-mediated disorders. Each CDR3 protein gets one entry after TCRdb re-called the 5' RACE reads with MiXCR. The sample has about 60,000 distinct CDR3 sequences, 3.5% to 4.5% seen once; the top ten hold more than 2%. This clonotype showed up many times. The V end lost 6 bases, the J end lost 0 bases, and 15 bases lay between the germline ends. The CDR3 length is 15 residues. Germline V gives CDR1 DFQATT, CDR2 SNEGSKA (reference sequence). The rearrangement joins TRBV20-1 to TRBJ1-3; D is possibly TRBD1 (5 bases). This clonotype was sampled from a woman between 50 and 59 years old with multiple sclerosis. The sample consisted of PBMCs. CDR3 region: CSAPTTATSGNTIYF. As DNA, the CDR3 is TGCAGTGCGCCCACGACAGCAACCTCTGGAAACACCATATATTTT.